This passage covers 27 T cell receptor beta chains from one sample sequenced in a study of T-cell reconstitution after alpha-beta-depleted transplantation in children. A library of TCRbeta sequences, prepared with unique molecular identifiers, was generated. TCRdb ran MiXCR on the PCR reads and lists one entry per CDR3 protein. The sample lists 600,000 or so distinct CDR3 sequences, under 30% occurring once. Source: PBMCs, mostly from graft donor cells, taken 360 days after TCRalphabeta/CD19-depleted stem cell transplant. All receptors derive from a boy younger than two who had a stem cell transplant for acute myeloid leukemia, so the T cells may come from the graft donor.

This clonotype occurred a few times. The chain has TRBV9 and TRBJ1-6; the D gene is possibly TRBD1 (5 bases). CDR3 length: 15 amino acids. Trimming left V 4 bases short and J 12 bases short, with 20 bases between. The germline V gene has CDR1 SGDLS and CDR2 YYNGEE. The CDR3 DNA follows: TGTGCCAGCAGCTCCTTCGCGGGGGGGGGACGACCCCTCCACTTT. Protein product: CASSSFAGGGRPLHF.

This chain uses TRBV4-2 with TRBJ2-6; tentatively, D is TRBD1 (5 bases). The ends were cut back, 3 bases at V and 4 bases at J, with 13 bases in the middle. CDR1 LGHNA and CDR2 YNFKEQ come from the germline V gene. CDR3 length equals 16 residues. The CDR3 DNA sequence: TGTGCCAGCAGCCATCCCGGACAATCGGGGGCCAACGTCCTGACTTTC. Its protein product is CASSHPGQSGANVLTF.

J is TRBJ2-5 and V is TRBV6-5; D is uncertain. V was clipped by 2 bases and J by 2 bases, with 9 bases between them. The CDR3 has 14 residues. Germline assignment: CDR1 MNHEY and CDR2 SVGAGI. In DNA form, the CDR3 reads TGTGCCAGCAGTTACGGGGAATTACAAGAGACCCAGTACTTC. It specifies CASSYGELQETQYF.

Many counts were recorded for this clonotype. The CDR3 coding sequence is TGCAGTGCTAGAGCGGGATATAGCAATCAGCCCCAGCATTTT. This gives the protein CSARAGYSNQPQHF. The chain carries TRBV20-1 and TRBJ1-5; D is uncertain. Trimming left V 1 base short and J 0 bases short, with 7 bases between. The germline CDR1 and CDR2 sequences are DFQATT and SNEGSKA (reference sequence). CDR3 length: 14 residues.

There are many counts of this clonotype. The chain employs TRBV12-3 or TRBV12-4 and TRBJ1-1, with D perhaps matching TRBD1 (6 bases). The length of the CDR3 is 11 residues. V was clipped by 7 bases and J by 5 bases, with 8 bases between them. In DNA, the CDR3 is TGTGCCAGCAATCAGGGGACTGAAGCTTTCTTT. It yields the protein CASNQGTEAFF.

This clonotype was picked up many times. The chain combines TRBV20-1 with TRBJ1-3; D is uncertain. Trimming removed 3 bases from V and 0 bases from J, with 9 bases in between. Germline-derived CDR1 and CDR2 are DFQATT and SNEGSKA (reference sequence). This CDR3 contains 14 residues. The chain's CDR3 is CSASSFSSGNTIYF. The CDR3 bases are TGCAGTGCTAGTTCGTTCTCCTCTGGAAACACCATATATTTT.

This chain uses TRBV10-3 with TRBJ2-7; D may be TRBD1 or TRBD2 (6 bases each). Trimming shortened V by 3 bases and J by 3 bases, and 12 bases separated the two germline ends. This CDR3 spans 14 amino acids. Germline V gene data show CDR1 as ENHRY and CDR2 as SYGVKD. The CDR3 coding sequence is TGTGCCATCAGTGAAATAGGGGGACTCTACGAGCAGTACTTC. Residues: CAISEIGGLYEQYF.

This clonotype has a handful of counts. The chain employs TRBV20-1 and TRBJ2-3; perhaps TRBD1 as D (6 bases). V lost 5 bases and J lost 3, with 18 bases in between. The CDR3 is made up of 15 amino acids. CDR1 is DFQATT and CDR2 is SNEGSKA in the germline V gene (reference sequence). CDR3 sequence (DNA): TGCAGTGCTCCCCGCTTACAGGGCCCAACAGATACGCAGTATTTT. Amino acid sequence: CSAPRLQGPTDTQYF.

This clonotype appeared many times. This chain connects TRBV10-3 to TRBJ1-3, with a possible D match to TRBD1 (5 bases). V dropped 4 bases and J dropped 0 bases, with 13 bases sitting between them. Germline CDR1 and CDR2: ENHRY and SYGVKD. The CDR3 runs 16 residues. Here the CDR3 reads CAISARGSGSGNTIYF. CDR3 DNA: TGTGCCATCAGTGCCCGGGGCAGTGGCTCTGGAAACACCATATATTTT.

In this sample, this clonotype turned up many times. This rearrangement joins TRBV20-1 to TRBJ1-5, with TRBD1 as a possible D gene (6 bases). The germline CDR1 and CDR2 sequences are DFQATT and SNEGSKA (reference sequence). This CDR3 spans 13 amino acids. The V end lost 1 base, the J end lost 4 bases, and 8 bases lay between the germline ends. CDR3 in amino acids: CSARGGQNQPQHF. In DNA form, the CDR3 reads TGCAGTGCTAGAGGGGGGCAGAATCAGCCCCAGCATTTT.

This clonotype has ten or more counts. V usage is TRBV12-3 or TRBV12-4 and J usage is TRBJ2-5, with 16 positions matching TRBD2. The CDR3 spans 14 residues. The ends lost 8 bases at V and 4 bases at J; junction bases unmatched: 1. The CDR3 DNA reads TGTGCCAGCGGGACTAGCGGGGGGGCAGAGACCCAGTACTTC. Protein product: CASGTSGGAETQYF.

In this sample, this clonotype turned up many times. The chain carries TRBV6-1 and TRBJ1-1; the match to TRBD1 covers 7 bases. From germline, CDR1 is MNHNS and CDR2 SASEGT. With 5 bases clipped from V and 0 bases from J, the junction kept 6 bases outside the gene matches. The CDR3 loop spans 15 amino acids. CDR3 nucleotide sequence: TGTGCCAGCAGTCTGACAGGGACCATGAACACTGAAGCTTTCTTT. It encodes CASSLTGTMNTEAFF.

This clonotype was picked up many times. The chain uses TRBV25-1 and TRBJ1-4, with 9 nucleotides matching TRBD1. The CDR3 is 14 amino acids. Per the germline V gene, CDR1 is MGHDK and CDR2 is SYGVNS. V trimming: 4 bases; J trimming: 8 bases; junction bases outside the gene matches: 5. CDR3 sequence (DNA): TGTGCCAGCAGTGCGGGACAGGGAAGGGAAAAACTGTTTTTT. This encodes CASSAGQGREKLFF.

The chain carries TRBV12-3 or TRBV12-4 and TRBJ1-6; D perhaps matches TRBD1 (6 bases). The CDR3 is 14 amino acids. The V gene lost 6 bases and the J gene lost 5 bases, with 11 bases spanning the gap. The CDR3 nucleotides read TGTGCCAGCAGGCTCACAGGGAATAATTCACCCCTCCACTTT. Residues: CASRLTGNNSPLHF.

The chain recombines TRBV15 with TRBJ2-5, with 7 bases matching TRBD1. With V trimmed by 0 bases and J by 2 bases, 3 bases remained unmatched. This CDR3 contains 15 residues. In germline, CDR1 is LNHNV, CDR2 YYDKDF (reference sequence). The CDR3 region is CATSRDTGVQETQYF. CDR3 coding DNA: TGTGCCACCAGCAGAGATACAGGGGTACAAGAGACCCAGTACTTC.

In its sample, this clonotype was seen a few times. This rearrangement joins TRBV12-3 or TRBV12-4 to TRBJ2-7, with D possibly called TRBD1 or TRBD2 (5 bases each). The V and J ends lost 0 bases and 7 bases respectively, with 10 bases between them. The CDR3 is made up of 13 amino acids. The CDR3 loop is CASSLAPEGEQYV. DNA of the CDR3: TGTGCCAGCAGTTTAGCCCCCGAGGGGGAGCAGTACGTC.

This clonotype was found a few times. This chain uses TRBV5-1 with TRBJ2-7, with TRBD1 matching over 9 bases. The CDR3 has 15 residues. V gave up 4 bases and J gave up 1 base; unmatched junction bases: 6. Germline V gene lookup returns CDR1 SGHRS and CDR2 YFSETQ. DNA for the CDR3: TGCGCCAGCAGCCTCGTCGACAGGGGGTCCTACGAGCAGTACTTC. It is translated as CASSLVDRGSYEQYF.

Many counts were recorded for this clonotype. The chain couples TRBV12-3 or TRBV12-4 to TRBJ2-2, with unresolved D. This CDR3 contains 14 residues. The V end lost 6 bases, the J end lost 5 bases, and 13 bases lay between the germline ends. The CDR3 protein is CASSRPELTGELFF. For the CDR3, the DNA is TGTGCCAGCAGCCGACCCGAGCTGACCGGGGAGCTGTTTTTT.

This clonotype was counted a few times. The J gene is TRBJ2-7, the V gene TRBV7-6; 7 nucleotides line up with TRBD1. The CDR3 consists of 15 residues. V shed 3 bases and J 1 base; nucleotides not matched to a gene: 6. CDR1 is SGHVS, CDR2 FNYEAQ, per germline. CDR3 DNA: TGTGCCAGCAGCTTTCGACAGGGCCCTTCCTACGAGCAGTACTTC. The encoded protein is CASSFRQGPSYEQYF.

This chain connects TRBV25-1 to TRBJ1-4; D unclear. The CDR3 consists of 13 residues. V dropped 6 bases and J dropped 8 bases, with 13 bases sitting between them. The V gene's germline CDR1 is MGHDK and CDR2 SYGVNS. DNA for the CDR3: TGTGCCAGCAGCGATGGTGGTCGGGAAAAACTGTTTTTT. Its translation: CASSDGGREKLFF.

This sequence joins TRBV20-1 and TRBJ2-5; D unresolved. Germline CDR1 reads DFQATT; CDR2 reads SNEGSKA (reference sequence). V was clipped by 5 bases and J by 4 bases, with 20 bases between them. CDR3 length equals 15 residues. CDR3 sequence (DNA): TGCAGTGCTCCGAACGCGCTTAGTCGCGGAGAGACCCAGTACTTC. Translated: CSAPNALSRGETQYF.

The genes are TRBV6-1 and TRBJ2-3; D might be TRBD1 (6 bases). The V end lost 2 bases, the J end lost 0 bases, and 12 bases lay between the germline ends. The germline V gene has CDR1 MNHNS and CDR2 SASEGT. CDR3 length: 16 amino acids. This CDR3 is CASSERLGASTDTQYF. CDR3 in DNA: TGTGCCAGCAGTGAAAGGTTGGGGGCCAGCACAGATACGCAGTATTTT.

The chain couples TRBV30 to TRBJ2-7, with D perhaps TRBD1 or TRBD2 (5 bases each). Germline-derived CDR1 and CDR2 are GTSNPN and SVGIG (reference sequence). The CDR3 runs 15 residues. The V end was cut by 0 bases, the J end by 2 bases, with 14 bases between. The CDR3 DNA reads TGTGCCTGGAGTGTACTGGGTACGGGACCCTACGAGCAGTACTTC. It is translated as CAWSVLGTGPYEQYF.

The J gene is TRBJ2-6, the V gene TRBV9; a possible D gene is TRBD1 (6 bases). V was trimmed by 1 base and J by 8 bases, leaving 10 bases between them. Per the germline V gene, CDR1 is SGDLS and CDR2 is YYNGEE. The CDR3 has 14 residues. The CDR3 loop reads CASSVHQGPNVLTF. The CDR3 region has the DNA TGTGCCAGCAGCGTACATCAGGGGCCCAACGTCCTGACTTTC.

In this sample, this clonotype turned up a few times. This chain links TRBV20-1 with TRBJ2-2; no clear D gene. Germline-derived CDR1 and CDR2 are DFQATT and SNEGSKA (reference sequence). V shed 4 bases and J shed 4 bases, with 10 bases lying between them. The CDR3 covers 13 residues. The CDR3 region is CSAKNQRTGELFF. The CDR3 bases are TGCAGTGCTAAGAACCAACGCACCGGGGAGCTGTTTTTT.

This clonotype was seen a few times. This chain links TRBV5-1 with TRBJ2-3, with 7 bases matching TRBD2. This CDR3 region has 14 residues. Germline CDR1 and CDR2: SGHRS and YFSETQ. V lost 0 bases to trimming and J lost 7 bases; unmatched junction nucleotides: 5. The CDR3 DNA sequence: TGCGCCAGCAGCTTGGTTGGGAGGGAGAATACGCAGTATTTT. It is translated as CASSLVGRENTQYF.

This clonotype was detected only a few times. The rearrangement joins TRBV28 to TRBJ2-1; TRBD2 agrees at 9 bases. This CDR3 region has 18 residues. Germline values: CDR1 MDHEN, CDR2 SYDVKM. Trimming at V came to 3 bases and at J to 5 bases, leaving 14 bases not matched to a gene. CDR3 coding DNA: TGTGCCAGCAGTTTCCCGGAGGGCGGCGGGGGGGTAGACAATGAGCAGTTCTTC. Residues: CASSFPEGGGGVDNEQFF.